The present T cell receptor (beta chain) was sequenced within a study of vaccination and CD4 T cells after COVID-19. Study information: The stimulating agents, overlapping spike peptides, came from SARS-CoV-2, HCoV-NL63, HCoV-OC43 and HCoV-229E. Control wells got either CEFX epitopes, HIV-1 Nef peptides, or no peptide at all. Points from the study as a whole: Spike mono-reactive status applied to 304 of 307 vaccine-specific clones in convalescent patients.

The Oncomine TCR Beta short-read assay was what sequenced the DNA obtained from cultured CD4+ T cells. Investigators isolated genomic DNA from cultured CD4+ T cells. TCRdb passed the PCR reads through MiXCR, listing each CDR3 protein once. Of about 15,000 distinct CDR3 sequences listed, 52% are singletons. The treatment denotes: approximately nine-day PBMC culture with coronavirus spike peptide pools or control peptides (ViraFEST assay). Unmatched junction bases numbered 6, after V lost 1 base and J lost 0 bases. The CDR3 contains 17 residues. Looked up from germline, CDR1 is SGHTA and CDR2 is FQGTGA. This clonotype showed up just a few times. No antigen is known for it.

This TCR was recovered from a human donor who had recovered from COVID-19. Sequenced input: CD4+ T cells from blood, cultured in vitro. The V and J genes are TRBV7-3 and TRBJ2-3; TRBD2 aligns across 8 bases. The CDR3 loop is CASSLRGSSGSTDTQYF. CDR3 DNA sequence: TGTGCCAGCAGCTTAAGAGGCTCTAGCGGGAGCACAGATACGCAGTATTTT. The variable domain in full, with the rest retrieved from reference TRBV7-3 and TRBJ2-3, is GAGVSQTPSNKVTEKGKYVELRCDPISGHTALYWYRQSLGQGPEFLIYFQGTGAADDSGLPNDRFFAVRPEGSVSTLKIQRTERGDSAVYLCASSLRGSSGSTDTQYFGPGTRLTVL.